These 15 T cell receptor beta chains came from one sample sequenced in a study of pediatric ulcerative colitis. The rectum was sampled with one to two pinch biopsies at colonoscopy. Sequencing used immunoSEQ multiplex PCR; TCRdb keeps in-frame clones, though not all of them. The sample consists of 20,000 to 25,000 clones, approximately 71% of them appearing once. Sample: gut tissue. Receptors were obtained from a boy younger than 18 with severe ulcerative colitis.

The chain has TRBV7-9 and TRBJ1-2; perhaps TRBD1 as D (5 bases). Germline V gives CDR1 SEHNR, CDR2 FQNEAQ (reference sequence). The CDR3 is 14 amino acids. The V gene lost 7 bases and the J gene lost 1 base, with 13 bases spanning the gap. CDR3 loop: CASTATALNYGYTF. The CDR3 region has the DNA TGTGCCAGCACCGCGACAGCCCTTAACTATGGCTACACCTTC. Looking up the rest from reference TRBV7-9 and TRBJ1-2 gives the full variable domain: DTGVSQNPRHKITKRGQNVTFRCDPISEHNRLYWYRQTLGQGPEFLTYFQNEAQLEKSRLLSDRFSAERPKGSFSTLEIQRTEQGDSAMYLCASTATALNYGYTFGSGTRLTVV.

This sequence joins TRBV6-7 and TRBJ2-7, with 8 nucleotides matching TRBD2. TRBV6-7 qualifies as an ORF whose function is uncertain. This CDR3 is 18 amino acids long. Germline trimming cut 10 bases from V and 0 bases from J; bases unmatched to any gene: 20. CDR3 region: CATPLPPRSGVSSYEQYF. CDR3 DNA sequence: TGTGCCACCCCACTTCCACCGCGTAGCGGGGTCAGCTCCTACGAGCAGTACTTC.

The chain is built from TRBV5-4 and TRBJ1-1; TRBD1 matches 7 bases. Germline V gives CDR1 SGHNT, CDR2 YYREEE (reference sequence). V was pared by 5 bases and J by 7 bases, with 11 bases of the junction left unmatched. The length of the CDR3 is 14 residues. CDR3 sequence: CASSYTGEGDEAFF. The CDR3 region has the DNA TGTGCCAGCAGTTATACAGGGGAGGGGGATGAAGCTTTCTTT.

The chain has TRBV6-4 and TRBJ2-3, with 7 bases identical to TRBD2. V gave up 5 bases and J gave up 2 bases; unmatched junction bases: 10. CDR3 length equals 16 residues. The V gene's germline CDR1 is MRHNA and CDR2 SNTAGT. The CDR3 coding sequence is TGTGCCAGCAGTCGGGGAGTAGAGCGGGACACAGATACGCAGTATTTT. This sequence encodes CASSRGVERDTDTQYF.

Here the CDR3 DNA reads TGTGCCAGCAGCTTGAGGTCGGGACAGATGAACACTGAAGCTTTCTTT. It translates to CASSLRSGQMNTEAFF. The chain recombines TRBV5-6 with TRBJ1-1, with 7 bases fitting TRBD1. The CDR3 covers 16 residues. CDR1 is SGHDT, CDR2 YYEEEE, per germline. The trim removed 1 base at V and 0 bases at J, leaving 6 bases unmatched.

V and J are TRBV5-4 and TRBJ2-3, with D possibly TRBD2 on 6 matching bases. The ends were cut back, 4 bases at V and 5 bases at J, with 20 bases in the middle. CDR1 is SGHNT, CDR2 YYREEE, per germline (reference sequence). The CDR3 spans 16 residues. The CDR3 spells CASSGWTMALGDTQYF. The DNA of the CDR3 is TGTGCCAGCAGCGGTTGGACTATGGCCCTGGGAGATACGCAGTATTTT.

V usage is TRBV11-3 and J usage is TRBJ2-1; 7 positions agree with TRBD2. Germline lookup yields CDR1 SGHNT and CDR2 YENEEA. The CDR3 is 14 residues long. Trimming took 1 base from V and 7 from J; bases not matched to a gene: 4. The CDR3, as DNA: TGTGCCAGCAGCTTAGGGGACTATCGAAATGAGCAGTTCTTC. It translates to CASSLGDYRNEQFF.

The chain uses TRBV5-1 and TRBJ2-7; tentatively, D is TRBD1 (6 bases). Per germline, CDR1 SGHRS and CDR2 YFSETQ. The CDR3 is 14 amino acids. Trimming left V 0 bases short and J 0 bases short, with 7 bases between. The DNA for the CDR3 is TGCGCCAGCAGCTTGGGAGGGGGCTCCTACGAGCAGTACTTC. Residues: CASSLGGGSYEQYF.

The genes are TRBV6-1 and TRBJ2-1; D is unresolved. Germline CDR1 is MNHNS and CDR2 is SASEGT. With 3 bases removed from V and 0 bases from J, the gap between germline ends came to 18 bases. The length of the CDR3 is 18 residues. CDR3 sequence reads: CASSEPTIELSSYNEQFF. The CDR3 nucleotides are TGTGCCAGCAGTGAGCCCACCATTGAGTTGTCCTCCTACAATGAGCAGTTCTTC.

The gene calls are TRBV6-5 and TRBJ2-5, with D hard to call. The CDR3 sequence is 15 residues long. Between the trimmed V and J ends, which lost 0 bases and 7 bases, there was a span of 15 bases. CDR1 is MNHEY, CDR2 SVGAGI, per germline. For the CDR3, the DNA is TGTGCCAGCAGTTACTCGAAGGGTGGAACATGGACCCAGTACTTC. It specifies CASSYSKGGTWTQYF.

The V call is TRBV10-2, the J call TRBJ2-2, with TRBD2 matching 13 bases. This CDR3 has 16 residues. The trim removed 4 bases at V and 7 bases at J, leaving 6 bases unmatched. Per germline, CDR1 WSHSY and CDR2 SAAADI. In DNA form, the CDR3 reads TGCGCCAGCAGTGGACTAGCGGGAGGACGGAGCGGGGAGCTGTTTTTT. It is translated as CASSGLAGGRSGELFF.

The chain couples TRBV4-1 to TRBJ2-7; a possible D gene is TRBD2 (6 bases). The CDR3 sequence is 15 residues long. Per germline, CDR1 MGHRA and CDR2 YSYEKL. Trimming removed 4 bases at V and 5 bases at J, with 18 bases between. The CDR3 DNA follows: TGCGCCAGCAGCCGTAAAGTGGTGGGGGGTAACGAGCAGTACTTC. Amino acid sequence: CASSRKVVGGNEQYF.

This chain joins TRBV5-1 and TRBJ1-4; a weak D match, TRBD1 (6 bases). Between the trimmed V and J ends, which lost 3 bases and 7 bases, there was a span of 16 bases. This CDR3 is built from 15 residues. The germline CDR1 and CDR2 sequences are SGHRS and YFSETQ. The CDR3 sequence: CASSSEQGFGEKLFF. For the CDR3, the DNA is TGCGCCAGCAGCTCCGAACAGGGCTTCGGTGAAAAACTGTTTTTT.

The V and J genes are TRBV18 and TRBJ2-3; D is ambiguous. This CDR3 is 14 amino acids long. The V end lost 1 base, the J end lost 1 base, and 6 bases lay between the germline ends. The germline CDR1 and CDR2 sequences are KGHSH and LQKENI. As DNA, the CDR3 is TGTGCCAGCTCACCACTTAGGCGCACAGATACGCAGTATTTT. It encodes CASSPLRRTDTQYF. The full variable domain, completed using reference TRBV18 and TRBJ2-3, is NAGVMQNPRHLVRRRGQEARLRCSPMKGHSHVYWYRQLPEEGLKFMVYLQKENIIDESGMPKERFSAEFPKEGPSILRIQQVVRGDSAAYFCASSPLRRTDTQYFGPGTRLTVL.

The gene calls are TRBV6-4 and TRBJ2-1, with 8 bases identical to TRBD2. Per the germline V gene, CDR1 is MRHNA and CDR2 is SNTAGT. The CDR3 totals 15 residues. Trimming at V came to 6 bases and at J to 9 bases, leaving 13 bases not matched to a gene. CDR3 loop: CASSANGGRSTEQFF. The DNA for the CDR3 is TGTGCCAGCAGCGCCAACGGCGGGAGGAGTACTGAGCAGTTCTTC.